This TCR beta chain was captured by sequencing in a study of T cell changes during pregnancy in multiple sclerosis. V was pared by 4 bases and J by 7 bases, with 16 bases of the junction left unmatched. The germline CDR1 and CDR2 sequences are MNHEY and SMNVEV (reference sequence). The CDR3 is 18 residues long. Method: immunoSEQ multiplex PCR; TCRdb's copy keeps in-frame clones and lacks some. The sample lists more than 55,000 clones, 90% to 95% occurring once. This clonotype originated in a female donor with multiple sclerosis, enrolled in a pregnancy study. This rearrangement joins TRBV27 to TRBJ1-2; 12 bases match TRBD1. Sample: CD8+ T cells from peripheral blood mononuclear cells, taken after pregnancy. CDR3 in amino acids: CASSYSPGQGAKLRGYTF. The CDR3 DNA is TGTGCCAGCAGTTACTCGCCGGGACAGGGGGCCAAGTTGCGTGGCTACACCTTC.